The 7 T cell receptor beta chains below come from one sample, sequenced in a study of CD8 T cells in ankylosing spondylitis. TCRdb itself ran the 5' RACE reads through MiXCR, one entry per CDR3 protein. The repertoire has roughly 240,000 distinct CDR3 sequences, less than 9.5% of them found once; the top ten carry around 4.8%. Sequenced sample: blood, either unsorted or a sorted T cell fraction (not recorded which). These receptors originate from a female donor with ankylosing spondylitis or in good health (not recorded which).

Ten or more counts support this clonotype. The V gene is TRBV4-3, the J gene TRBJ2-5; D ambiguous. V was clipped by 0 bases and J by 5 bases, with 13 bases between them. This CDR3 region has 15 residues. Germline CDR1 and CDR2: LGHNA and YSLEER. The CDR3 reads CASSQDRMAQETQYF. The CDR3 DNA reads TGCGCCAGCAGCCAAGATCGAATGGCTCAGGAGACCCAGTACTTC.

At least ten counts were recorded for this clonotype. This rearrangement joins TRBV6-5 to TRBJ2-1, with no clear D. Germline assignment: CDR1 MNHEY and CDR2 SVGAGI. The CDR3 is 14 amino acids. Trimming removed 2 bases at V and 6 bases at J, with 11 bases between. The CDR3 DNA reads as TGTGCCAGCAGTTACCCCGCAGCAAGCAATGAGCAGTTCTTC. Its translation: CASSYPAASNEQFF.

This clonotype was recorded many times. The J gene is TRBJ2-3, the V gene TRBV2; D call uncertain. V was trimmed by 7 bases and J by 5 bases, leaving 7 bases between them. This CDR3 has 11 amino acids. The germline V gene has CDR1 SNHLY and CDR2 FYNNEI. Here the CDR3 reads CASTLQDTQYF. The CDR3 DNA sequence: TGTGCCAGCACCCTTCAAGATACGCAGTATTTT.

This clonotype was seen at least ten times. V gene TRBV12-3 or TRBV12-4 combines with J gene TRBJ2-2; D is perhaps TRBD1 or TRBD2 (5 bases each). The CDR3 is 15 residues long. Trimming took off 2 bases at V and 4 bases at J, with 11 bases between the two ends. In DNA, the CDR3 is TGTGCCAGCAGTTTATTCGGTGGGGGCACCGGGGAGCTGTTTTTT. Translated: CASSLFGGGTGELFF.

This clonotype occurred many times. Here the CDR3 reads CASSYPRQEQFF. The CDR3 nucleotides are TGTGCCAGCAGTTACCCCCGGCAAGAGCAGTTCTTC. The genes are TRBV6-5 and TRBJ2-1; D gene ambiguous. V lost 2 bases and J 10 bases, leaving 9 bases between the germline ends. The germline gives CDR1 MNHEY, CDR2 SVGAGI. The CDR3 has 12 residues.

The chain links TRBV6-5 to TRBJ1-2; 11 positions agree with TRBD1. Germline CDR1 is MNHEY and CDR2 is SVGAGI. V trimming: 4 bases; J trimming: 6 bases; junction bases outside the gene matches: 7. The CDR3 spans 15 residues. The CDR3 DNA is TGTGCCAGCAGTTCCCCGGGACAGGGGGAAGATGGCTACACCTTC. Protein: CASSSPGQGEDGYTF.

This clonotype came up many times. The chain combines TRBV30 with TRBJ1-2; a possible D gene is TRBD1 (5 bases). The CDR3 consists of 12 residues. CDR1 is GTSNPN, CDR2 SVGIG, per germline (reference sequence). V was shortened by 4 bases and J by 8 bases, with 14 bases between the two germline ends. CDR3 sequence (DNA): TGTGCCTGGAATGGGGGGTTCGGCGGCTACACCTTC. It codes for CAWNGGFGGYTF.